These T cell receptor beta chains were read from a single sample in a study of blood T cell repertoires in COVID-19. Only in-frame clones appear in the TCRdb table, and some are missing; sequencing was by immunoSEQ multiplex PCR. The sample has tens of thousands of clones, approximately 85% seen once. Sequences were obtained from peripheral blood. All receptors derive from a man older than 75 with acute or convalescent COVID-19. Both conserved end residues are trimmed from each CDR3. Fields, in order: V gene, CDR3 protein.

V gene: TRBV5-1
CDR3 protein: ASSLGGGPETQY

V gene: TRBV24-1
CDR3 protein: ATGRDRGFDEQF

V gene: TRBV7-2
CDR3 protein: ASSAETGSETQY

V gene: TRBV5-5
CDR3 protein: ASSLKTGGSWAEQF

V gene: TRBV19
CDR3 protein: ASSPGTAYSYEQY

V gene: TRBV3-1/TRBV3-2
CDR3 protein: ASSQDPQGAPYEQY

V gene: TRBV7-9
CDR3 protein: ASRELEGTNEKLF

V gene: TRBV6-5
CDR3 protein: ASSYSVFTGTYEQY

V gene: TRBV19
CDR3 protein: ASSTGNQPQH

V gene: TRBV27
CDR3 protein: ASSLAGEGTPYEQY

V gene: TRBV23-1
CDR3 protein: ASSQSWQISLNTGELF

V gene: TRBV10-1
CDR3 protein: ASMETALDGTEGAF

V gene: TRBV7-2
CDR3 protein: ASSSDRGTYEQY

V gene: TRBV5-4
CDR3 protein: ASSPGTGGGRNTGELF

V gene: TRBV28
CDR3 protein: ASSAQTSGSSYEQY

V gene: TRBV10-3
CDR3 protein: AIIPDRGPYEQY

V gene: TRBV6-2/TRBV6-3
CDR3 protein: ASSYPPRGGANVLT

V gene: TRBV30
CDR3 protein: AWRVQGIDEQY

V gene: TRBV12-2
CDR3 protein: ASRLPGTGKSQPQH

V gene: TRBV4-2
CDR3 protein: ASSPDRGSNQPQH

V gene: TRBV30
CDR3 protein: AWTPRNTEAF

V gene: TRBV19
CDR3 protein: ASSINRRADEQY

V gene: TRBV13
CDR3 protein: ASSFSTGRTYNSPLH

V gene: TRBV5-1
CDR3 protein: ASRISGTSSYNEQF

V gene: TRBV6-1
CDR3 protein: ASSVWKWGRDGTDTQY

V gene: TRBV6-2/TRBV6-3
CDR3 protein: ASSNRDGELF

V gene: TRBV6-5
CDR3 protein: ASSYGPEVYEQY

V gene: TRBV30
CDR3 protein: AWSMAGGRRETQY

V gene: TRBV30
CDR3 protein: AWTRQGRKYIDTEAF

V gene: TRBV7-2
CDR3 protein: ASSSGTGEIGYT

V gene: TRBV30
CDR3 protein: AWSVPQGSLGRGEQY

V gene: TRBV6-1
CDR3 protein: ASSEGQGWGGNEQY

V gene: TRBV19
CDR3 protein: ASSPTGRGNQPQH

V gene: TRBV19
CDR3 protein: ASSIGQTNTGELF

V gene: TRBV10-3
CDR3 protein: AISEGQGAGYT

V gene: TRBV10-3
CDR3 protein: AISERQGISNEQY

V gene: TRBV2
CDR3 protein: ASSESMERTQY

V gene: TRBV6-2/TRBV6-3
CDR3 protein: ASSLAGTKNIQY

V gene: TRBV19
CDR3 protein: ASTAQGTDTQY

V gene: TRBV9
CDR3 protein: ASSVDGQVGSPLH

V gene: TRBV4-2
CDR3 protein: ASSEVGETYGYT

V gene: TRBV30
CDR3 protein: AWSRLARTDTQY

V gene: TRBV4-1
CDR3 protein: ASSQEGGPNEKLF

V gene: TRBV5-5
CDR3 protein: ASSTDRAGNTIY

V gene: TRBV2
CDR3 protein: ASSEALRGSNQPQH

V gene: TRBV28
CDR3 protein: ASSLGQGGYGYT

V gene: TRBV5-4
CDR3 protein: ASSLEGTDTQY

V gene: TRBV6-5
CDR3 protein: AARLGAAGNQPQH

V gene: TRBV5-5
CDR3 protein: ASSARRQAATNEKLF

V gene: TRBV5-6
CDR3 protein: ASSRQDSSTDTQY